These T cell receptor beta chains were read from a single sample in a study of blood T cell repertoires in COVID-19. Method: immunoSEQ multiplex PCR; TCRdb's copy keeps in-frame clones and lacks some. Among just over 650,000 clones listed, around 90% were seen once. The specimen was peripheral blood. These receptors came from a woman aged 18 to 35 with acute or convalescent COVID-19. Both conserved end residues are part of each CDR3. The D gene is left open where the match is weak. Where a row states a size, it is once, few, many or the class of an expanded clone; other rows omit it.

d_gene: -; j_gene: TRBJ1-2; v_gene: TRBV9; abundance: -; CDR3nt: TGTGCCAGCAGCCCTCTTGGGGGGAACTATGGCTACACCTTC; CDR3aa: CASSPLGGNYGYTF
d_gene: TRBD1; j_gene: TRBJ1-5; v_gene: TRBV28; abundance: -; CDR3nt: TGTGCCAGCAGGGACAGGGGTAATCAGCCCCAGCATTTT; CDR3aa: CASRDRGNQPQHF
d_gene: TRBD1; j_gene: TRBJ1-2; v_gene: TRBV9; abundance: -; CDR3nt: TGTGCCAGCAGCGTAGGAGGGACAGGGTTCTATGGCTACACCTTC; CDR3aa: CASSVGGTGFYGYTF
d_gene: -; j_gene: TRBJ2-3; v_gene: TRBV29-1; abundance: -; CDR3nt: TGCAGCGTCCCCCGGGTTACAGATACGCAGTATTTT; CDR3aa: CSVPRVTDTQYF
d_gene: -; j_gene: TRBJ2-1; v_gene: TRBV3-1/TRBV3-2; abundance: -; CDR3nt: TGTGCCAGCAGCGATGATTGGGGAGGCCAATTAAGGTTCTTC; CDR3aa: CASSDDWGGQLRFF
d_gene: -; j_gene: TRBJ2-7; v_gene: TRBV6-1; abundance: few; CDR3nt: TGTGCCAGCAGTGAAGGAAGAGAAGTCCACGAGCAGTACTTC; CDR3aa: CASSEGREVHEQYF
d_gene: -; j_gene: TRBJ2-7; v_gene: TRBV11-2; abundance: -; CDR3nt: TGTGCCAGCAGCTTAGCAGCAGGTACCTACGAGCAGTACTTC; CDR3aa: CASSLAAGTYEQYF
d_gene: TRBD1; j_gene: TRBJ1-1; v_gene: TRBV7-3; abundance: -; CDR3nt: TGTGCCAGCAGCACCAGACAGGGGAGTACAGCTTTCTTT; CDR3aa: CASSTRQGSTAFF
d_gene: TRBD1; j_gene: TRBJ1-2; v_gene: TRBV30; abundance: -; CDR3nt: TGTGCCTGGAGTGTTACGACAGGGAATGGCTACACCTTC; CDR3aa: CAWSVTTGNGYTF
d_gene: TRBD1; j_gene: TRBJ2-6; v_gene: TRBV19; abundance: once; CDR3nt: TGTGCCAGTGGACAGGGCGACCCTGGGGCCAACGTCCTGACTTTC; CDR3aa: CASGQGDPGANVLTF
d_gene: -; j_gene: TRBJ1-1; v_gene: TRBV3-1/TRBV3-2; abundance: -; CDR3nt: TGTGCCAGCAGCCCCACACAGGATTTGAACACTGAAGCTTTCTTT; CDR3aa: CASSPTQDLNTEAFF
d_gene: -; j_gene: TRBJ1-4; v_gene: TRBV4-1; abundance: -; CDR3nt: TGCGCCAGCAGCCAAATTCGTGAAAAACTGTTTTTT; CDR3aa: CASSQIREKLFF
d_gene: -; j_gene: TRBJ1-3; v_gene: TRBV19; abundance: -; CDR3nt: TGTGCCAGTAGTATCCACGACAGGCGACCCCACTCTGGAAACACCATATATTTT; CDR3aa: CASSIHDRRPHSGNTIYF
d_gene: TRBD2; j_gene: TRBJ2-7; v_gene: TRBV6-2/TRBV6-3; abundance: -; CDR3nt: TGTGCCAGCAGTTACAAGCGGGGCTCCTACGAGCAGTACTTC; CDR3aa: CASSYKRGSYEQYF
d_gene: TRBD1; j_gene: TRBJ1-6; v_gene: TRBV6-5; abundance: once; CDR3nt: TGTGCCAGCAGCACGACAGGGGCTGAAATGGCCCTCCACTTT; CDR3aa: CASSTTGAEMALHF
d_gene: -; j_gene: TRBJ2-2; v_gene: TRBV7-6; abundance: -; CDR3nt: TGTGCCAGCAGCCAAGGGGCGAACACCGGGGAGCTGTTTTTT; CDR3aa: CASSQGANTGELFF
d_gene: -; j_gene: TRBJ1-3; v_gene: TRBV18; abundance: -; CDR3nt: TGTGCCAGCCCAACACAGTACTACTCTGGAAACACCATATATTTT; CDR3aa: CASPTQYYSGNTIYF
d_gene: -; j_gene: TRBJ1-1; v_gene: TRBV6-2/TRBV6-3; abundance: -; CDR3nt: TGTGCCAGCAGTTACGGGGAGGAAGCTTTCTTT; CDR3aa: CASSYGEEAFF
d_gene: TRBD1; j_gene: TRBJ2-7; v_gene: TRBV18; abundance: -; CDR3nt: TGTGCCAGCTCTCAACTTGGTGGGACAGGGGGCGAGCAGTACTTC; CDR3aa: CASSQLGGTGGEQYF
d_gene: -; j_gene: TRBJ1-2; v_gene: TRBV4-1; abundance: -; CDR3nt: TGCGCCAGCAGCCAAGAGGGCAGGGCAGGGGGCTACACCTTC; CDR3aa: CASSQEGRAGGYTF
d_gene: -; j_gene: TRBJ2-5; v_gene: TRBV12-3/TRBV12-4; abundance: -; CDR3nt: TGTGCCAGCAGTTTCCGGGACTTTGGGACCCAGTACTTC; CDR3aa: CASSFRDFGTQYF
d_gene: -; j_gene: TRBJ1-2; v_gene: TRBV10-2; abundance: -; CDR3nt: TGCGCCGCTTCCGGGCAGGGGCGGAACTATGGCTACACCTTC; CDR3aa: CAASGQGRNYGYTF
d_gene: -; j_gene: TRBJ1-1; v_gene: TRBV13; abundance: -; CDR3nt: TGTGCCAGCAGAGAGGAGCCGGGTTTTGAGGCTTTCTTT; CDR3aa: CASREEPGFEAFF
d_gene: -; j_gene: TRBJ2-1; v_gene: TRBV11-1; abundance: -; CDR3nt: TGTGCCAGCAGCTTATTCAGGGCCTACAATGAGCAGTTCTTC; CDR3aa: CASSLFRAYNEQFF
d_gene: -; j_gene: TRBJ2-1; v_gene: TRBV19; abundance: -; CDR3nt: TGTGCCAGTAGTGACTCGATACTCGACTTTTACAATGAGCAGTTCTTC; CDR3aa: CASSDSILDFYNEQFF
d_gene: -; j_gene: TRBJ1-2; v_gene: TRBV7-2; abundance: -; CDR3nt: TGTGCCAGCAGCTTAAACGACAGGAACTATGGCTACACCTTC; CDR3aa: CASSLNDRNYGYTF
d_gene: -; j_gene: TRBJ1-6; v_gene: TRBV3-1/TRBV3-2; abundance: -; CDR3nt: TGTGCCAGCAGAGCAACAGACAGGAGTTTTCCACCCCTCCACTTT; CDR3aa: CASRATDRSFPPLHF
d_gene: TRBD1; j_gene: TRBJ1-1; v_gene: TRBV7-3; abundance: once; CDR3nt: TGTGCCAGCAGCTTAGGAGGGGACAGGAACACTGAAGCTTTCTTT; CDR3aa: CASSLGGDRNTEAFF
d_gene: -; j_gene: TRBJ2-1; v_gene: TRBV5-1; abundance: once; CDR3nt: TGCGCCAGCAGCTTGGCTGCGGGGAGCTCCTACAATGAGCAGTTCTTC; CDR3aa: CASSLAAGSSYNEQFF
d_gene: -; j_gene: TRBJ1-1; v_gene: TRBV11-2; abundance: -; CDR3nt: TGTGCCAGCAGCTTATGGGGCACTCTAAACACTGAAGCTTTCTTT; CDR3aa: CASSLWGTLNTEAFF
d_gene: TRBD1; j_gene: TRBJ2-3; v_gene: TRBV25-1; abundance: -; CDR3nt: TGTGCCAGCAGTGGGGACAGGGCAAACACAGATACGCAGTATTTT; CDR3aa: CASSGDRANTDTQYF
d_gene: -; j_gene: TRBJ1-2; v_gene: TRBV5-6; abundance: -; CDR3nt: TGTGCCAGCAGCTTTGGGCAATCTAACTATGGCTACACCTTC; CDR3aa: CASSFGQSNYGYTF
d_gene: -; j_gene: TRBJ1-4; v_gene: TRBV18; abundance: -; CDR3nt: TGTGCCAGCTCAGCTGCAAGTCTGGGCGAAAAACTGTTTTTT; CDR3aa: CASSAASLGEKLFF
d_gene: TRBD1; j_gene: TRBJ2-7; v_gene: TRBV6-6; abundance: once; CDR3nt: TGTGCCAGCAGTCTTTCCGGGACAGGGCGATACGAGCAGTACTTC; CDR3aa: CASSLSGTGRYEQYF
d_gene: TRBD1; j_gene: TRBJ1-2; v_gene: TRBV4-3; abundance: -; CDR3nt: TGCGCCAGCAGCCATTCCCGGGACAGCCGATTCTATGGCTACACCTTC; CDR3aa: CASSHSRDSRFYGYTF
d_gene: -; j_gene: TRBJ1-1; v_gene: TRBV6-1; abundance: once; CDR3nt: TGTGCCAGCAGTTTTCCATCGGAGGAGGGCACTGAAGCTTTCTTT; CDR3aa: CASSFPSEEGTEAFF
d_gene: TRBD1; j_gene: TRBJ1-1; v_gene: TRBV19; abundance: -; CDR3nt: TGTGCCAGTAGTATCGGTTGGGGCAGGGGGAGCACTGAAGCTTTCTTT; CDR3aa: CASSIGWGRGSTEAFF
d_gene: TRBD1; j_gene: TRBJ2-1; v_gene: TRBV5-1; abundance: -; CDR3nt: TGCGCCAGCAGCTTGCCCAGACAGGGGTCATTCGGCCATGAGCAGTTCTTC; CDR3aa: CASSLPRQGSFGHEQFF
d_gene: -; j_gene: TRBJ2-1; v_gene: TRBV6-5; abundance: -; CDR3nt: TGTGCCAGCAATCGGGGATACAATGAGCAGTTCTTC; CDR3aa: CASNRGYNEQFF
d_gene: -; j_gene: TRBJ1-2; v_gene: TRBV19; abundance: -; CDR3nt: TGTGCCAGTAGTATTGGGTCAGGGGTTAAGGGCTACACCTTC; CDR3aa: CASSIGSGVKGYTF
d_gene: TRBD1; j_gene: TRBJ1-2; v_gene: TRBV7-9; abundance: -; CDR3nt: TGTGCCACAACGACAGGGAACTATGGCTACACCTTC; CDR3aa: CATTTGNYGYTF
d_gene: -; j_gene: TRBJ1-2; v_gene: TRBV5-6; abundance: few; CDR3nt: TGTGCCAGCAAGGGGGATGGCTACACCTTC; CDR3aa: CASKGDGYTF
d_gene: -; j_gene: TRBJ1-2; v_gene: TRBV7-2; abundance: -; CDR3nt: TGTGCCAGCAGCTTCATGAACTATGGCTACACCTTC; CDR3aa: CASSFMNYGYTF
d_gene: TRBD1; j_gene: TRBJ1-6; v_gene: TRBV20-1; abundance: once; CDR3nt: TGCAGTGCTAGTCTCTCAGGGGGCAACCACTCACCCCTCCACTTT; CDR3aa: CSASLSGGNHSPLHF